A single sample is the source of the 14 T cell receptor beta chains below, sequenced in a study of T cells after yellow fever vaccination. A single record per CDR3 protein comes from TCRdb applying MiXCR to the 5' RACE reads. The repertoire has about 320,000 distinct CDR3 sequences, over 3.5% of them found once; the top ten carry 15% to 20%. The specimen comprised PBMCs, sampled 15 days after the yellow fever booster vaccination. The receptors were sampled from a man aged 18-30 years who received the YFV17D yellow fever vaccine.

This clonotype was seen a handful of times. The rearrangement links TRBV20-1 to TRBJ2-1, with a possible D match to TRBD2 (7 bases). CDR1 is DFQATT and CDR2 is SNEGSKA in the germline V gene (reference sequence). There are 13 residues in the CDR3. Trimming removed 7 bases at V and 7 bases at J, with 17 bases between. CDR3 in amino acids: CSGVGGGGNEQFF. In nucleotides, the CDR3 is TGCAGTGGAGTAGGGGGAGGGGGGAATGAGCAGTTCTTC.

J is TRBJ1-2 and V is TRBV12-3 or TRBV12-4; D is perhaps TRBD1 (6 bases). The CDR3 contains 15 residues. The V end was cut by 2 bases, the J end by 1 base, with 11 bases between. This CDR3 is CASSLKSGVNYGYTF. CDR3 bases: TGTGCCAGCAGTTTAAAGTCAGGGGTTAACTATGGCTACACCTTC.

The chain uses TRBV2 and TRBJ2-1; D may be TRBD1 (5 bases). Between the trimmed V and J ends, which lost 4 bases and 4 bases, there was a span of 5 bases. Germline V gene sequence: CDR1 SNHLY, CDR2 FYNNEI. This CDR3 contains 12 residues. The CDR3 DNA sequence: TGTGCCAGCAGTGGACAGTACAATGAGCAGTTCTTC. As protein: CASSGQYNEQFF.

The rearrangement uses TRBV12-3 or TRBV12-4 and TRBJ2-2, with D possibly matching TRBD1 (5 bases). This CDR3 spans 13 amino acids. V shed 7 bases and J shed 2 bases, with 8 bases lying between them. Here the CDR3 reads CASKTVNTGELFF. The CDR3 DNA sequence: TGTGCCAGCAAGACAGTTAACACCGGGGAGCTGTTTTTT.

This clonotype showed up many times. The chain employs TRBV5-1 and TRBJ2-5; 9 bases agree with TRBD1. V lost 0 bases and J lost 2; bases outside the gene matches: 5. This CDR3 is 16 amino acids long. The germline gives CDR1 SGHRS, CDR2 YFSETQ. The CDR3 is CASSLDLQGAQETQYF. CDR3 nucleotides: TGCGCCAGCAGCTTGGACCTACAGGGGGCACAAGAGACCCAGTACTTC.

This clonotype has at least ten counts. This CDR3 is CASSPRGQGANNEQFF. In DNA form, the CDR3 reads TGTGCCAGCAGTCCCCGTGGACAGGGGGCAAACAATGAGCAGTTCTTC. The V call is TRBV12-3 or TRBV12-4, the J call TRBJ2-1, with 11 bases that match TRBD1. The CDR3 is 16 residues long. V lost 5 bases, J lost 5 bases, and 8 bases stayed unmatched.

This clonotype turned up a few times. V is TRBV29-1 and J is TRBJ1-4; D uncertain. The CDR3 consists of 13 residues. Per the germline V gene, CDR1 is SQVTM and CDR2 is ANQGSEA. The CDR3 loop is CSCGSNENEKLFF. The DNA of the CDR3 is TGCAGTTGTGGCAGCAATGAAAATGAAAAACTGTTTTTT.

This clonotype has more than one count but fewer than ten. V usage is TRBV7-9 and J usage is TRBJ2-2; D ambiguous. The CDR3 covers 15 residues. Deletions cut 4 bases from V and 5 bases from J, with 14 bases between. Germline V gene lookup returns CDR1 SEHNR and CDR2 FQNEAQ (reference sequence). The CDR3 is CASSSSGRRTGELFF. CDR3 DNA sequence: TGTGCCAGCAGCTCATCCGGTAGGAGAACCGGGGAGCTGTTTTTT. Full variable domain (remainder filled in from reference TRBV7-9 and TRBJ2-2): DTGVSQNPRHKITKRGQNVTFRCDPISEHNRLYWYRQTLGQGPEFLTYFQNEAQLEKSRLLSDRFSAERPKGSFSTLEIQRTEQGDSAMYLCASSSSGRRTGELFFGEGSRLTVL.

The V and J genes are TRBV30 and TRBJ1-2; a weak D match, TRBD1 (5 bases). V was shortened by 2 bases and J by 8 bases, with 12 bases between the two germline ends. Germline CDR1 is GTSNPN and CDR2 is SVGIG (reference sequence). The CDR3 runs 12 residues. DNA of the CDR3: TGTGCCTGGAGTATAGGGGTAAAAGGCTACACCTTC. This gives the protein CAWSIGVKGYTF.

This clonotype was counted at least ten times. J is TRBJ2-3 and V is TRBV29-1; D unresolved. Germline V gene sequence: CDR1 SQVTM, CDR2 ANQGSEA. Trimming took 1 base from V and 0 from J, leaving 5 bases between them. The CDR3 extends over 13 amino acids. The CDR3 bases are TGCAGCGTTGAAGGTGATAGCACAGATACGCAGTATTTT. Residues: CSVEGDSTDTQYF.

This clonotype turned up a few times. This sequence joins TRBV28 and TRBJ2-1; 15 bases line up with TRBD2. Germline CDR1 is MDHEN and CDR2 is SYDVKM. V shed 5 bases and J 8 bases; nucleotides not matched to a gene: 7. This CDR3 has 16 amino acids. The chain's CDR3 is CASSKPGLAGGYEQFF. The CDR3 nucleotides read TGTGCCAGCAGTAAACCAGGACTAGCGGGGGGGTATGAGCAGTTCTTC.

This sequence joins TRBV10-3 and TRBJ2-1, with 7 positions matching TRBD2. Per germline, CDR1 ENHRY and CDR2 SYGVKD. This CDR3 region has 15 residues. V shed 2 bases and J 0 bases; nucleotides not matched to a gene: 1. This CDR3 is CAISEGLDSYNEQFF. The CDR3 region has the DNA TGTGCCATCAGTGAGGGACTAGACTCCTACAATGAGCAGTTCTTC.

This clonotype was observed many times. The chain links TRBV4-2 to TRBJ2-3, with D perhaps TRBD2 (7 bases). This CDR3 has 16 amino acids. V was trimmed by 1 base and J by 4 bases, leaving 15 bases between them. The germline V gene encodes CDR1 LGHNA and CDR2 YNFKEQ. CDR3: CASSQAGGRPSDTQYF. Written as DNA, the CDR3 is TGTGCCAGCAGCCAAGCGGGGGGCCGACCGTCAGATACGCAGTATTTT.

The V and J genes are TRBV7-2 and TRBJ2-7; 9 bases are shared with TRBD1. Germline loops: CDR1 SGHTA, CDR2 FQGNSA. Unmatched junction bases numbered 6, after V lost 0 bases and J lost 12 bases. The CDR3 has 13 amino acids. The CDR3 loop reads CASSLAGGQGTYF. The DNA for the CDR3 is TGTGCCAGCAGCTTAGCGGGGGGACAGGGTACGTACTTC.